This T cell receptor beta chain was sequenced in a study of blood T cells in healthy people across ages. Findings and limits, study-wide: Not knowing donor CMV status may have confounded expanded clonotype changes. Researchers judged that diversity estimates from one million T cells fell short of true values. Per-million-T-cell TCR beta diversity fell roughly linearly with age.

Of note for this clonotype: Antigen: not known.

The CDR3 sequence is 13 residues long. Germline-derived CDR1 and CDR2 are LGHDT and YNNKEL (reference sequence). V lost 3 bases and J lost 6, with 12 bases in between. Next came a second PCR, run for about 7 to 12 cycles, which used a sample-barcoded 5' primer along with a J-beta primer mix. The template-switch adaptor was a 5' adaptor with 12 random nucleotides. It tagged each cDNA molecule. TCRdb re-derived calls from the 5' RACE reads in MiXCR, one entry per CDR3 protein. Counted here are fewer than 2,000,000 distinct CDR3 sequences, around 35% occurring once; the ten biggest clones make up roughly 10%.

The chain combines TRBV3-1 with TRBJ2-7; D gene uncertain. This receptor was obtained from a woman in her 30s in good health. The specimen was blood. The chain's CDR3 is CASSHGVRSEQYF. CDR3 nucleotide sequence: TGTGCCAGCAGCCATGGGGTACGGAGCGAGCAGTACTTC.